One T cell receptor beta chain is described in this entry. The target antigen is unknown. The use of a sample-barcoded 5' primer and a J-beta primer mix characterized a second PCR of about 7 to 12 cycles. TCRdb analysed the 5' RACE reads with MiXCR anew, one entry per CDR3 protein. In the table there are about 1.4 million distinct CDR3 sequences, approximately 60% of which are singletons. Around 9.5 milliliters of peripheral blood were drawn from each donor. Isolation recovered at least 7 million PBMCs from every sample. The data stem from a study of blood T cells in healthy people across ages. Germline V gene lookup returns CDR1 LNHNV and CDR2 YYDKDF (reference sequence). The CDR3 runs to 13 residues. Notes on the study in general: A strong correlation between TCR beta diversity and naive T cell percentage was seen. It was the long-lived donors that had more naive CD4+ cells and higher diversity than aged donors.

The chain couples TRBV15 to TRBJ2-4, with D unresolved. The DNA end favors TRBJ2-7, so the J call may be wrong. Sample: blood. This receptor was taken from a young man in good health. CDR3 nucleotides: TGTGCCACCAGCAGATATTTACTGTCCGAGCAGTACTTC. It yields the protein CATSRYLLSEQYF.